This T cell receptor beta chain was observed in a study of blood T cell repertoires in COVID-19. Study background: The United States, Italy and Spain were the sources of the acute and convalescent COVID-19 samples. PBMCs, B-cell-depleted T cells, or T cells were the source of the cDNA or gDNA that made up the material.

In the study's own analysis: Reference gene primer amplification yielded estimated nucleated cell counts. Profiled with immunoSEQ multiplex PCR; TCRdb holds only in-frame clones, not every one. The V and J calls and clone size were taken over from that table, and D and trimming were inferred from the DNA. The sample lists about 80,000 clones, around 89% occurring once. The sample consisted of peripheral blood. The sequence was obtained from a woman older than 75 with acute or convalescent COVID-19.

CDR3 in DNA: TGTGCCAGCAGTATCGGGAGATCTGGGGCCAACGTCCTGACTTTC. Its translation: CASSIGRSGANVLTF. This chain connects TRBV7-8 to TRBJ2-6; D may be TRBD2 (6 bases). Germline values: CDR1 SGHVS, CDR2 FQNEAQ. This CDR3 has 15 amino acids. Deletions cut 6 bases from V and 1 base from J, with 10 bases between.